Each of the 7 T cell receptor beta chains below was sequenced from the same sample in a study of CD8 T cells in ankylosing spondylitis. Regarding the study as a whole: Several highly homologous variants made up a TCR beta motif, and this motif appeared characteristic of ankylosing spondylitis blood.

TCRdb passed the 5' RACE reads through MiXCR, listing each CDR3 protein once. This sample yields about 800,000 distinct CDR3 sequences, of which over 9.5% are seen a single time; roughly 0.51% belongs to the top ten. For these TCRs, the target antigens are not known. The source material was blood, either unsorted or a sorted T cell fraction (not recorded which). Receptors were obtained from a male donor with ankylosing spondylitis.

This chain joins TRBV12-3 or TRBV12-4 and TRBJ1-4; D is undetermined. The CDR3 loop spans 14 amino acids. The V end was cut by 7 bases, the J end by 8 bases, with 17 bases between. The CDR3 reads CASNTGPGSEKLFF. For the CDR3, the DNA is TGTGCCAGCAACACCGGCCCGGGGAGCGAAAAACTGTTTTTT.

This rearrangement joins TRBV2 to TRBJ1-2; D uncertain. V lost 4 bases and J 1 base, leaving 4 bases between the germline ends. The length of the CDR3 is 12 residues. Germline loops: CDR1 SNHLY, CDR2 FYNNEI. CDR3 residues: CASSAFNYGYTF. The CDR3 nucleotides are TGTGCCAGCAGTGCTTTTAACTATGGCTACACCTTC.

This rearrangement joins TRBV4-2 to TRBJ1-2; D possibly corresponds to TRBD1 (6 bases). The CDR3 is made up of 16 amino acids. CDR1 and CDR2 (germline): LGHNA, YNFKEQ. Deletions cut 2 bases from V and 3 bases from J, with 16 bases between. CDR3 bases: TGTGCCAGCAGCCAACCGACACAGGGTTCCGACTATGGCTACACCTTC. Translated, it gives CASSQPTQGSDYGYTF.

In this sample, this clonotype turned up many times. The V call is TRBV20-1, the J call TRBJ1-5; TRBD1 is a possible D gene (5 bases). Germline CDR1 reads DFQATT; CDR2 reads SNEGSKA (reference sequence). Trimming pared 3 bases from V and 3 bases from J, leaving 12 bases between. The CDR3 sequence is 14 residues long. CDR3 sequence: CSASVGVPNQPQHF. CDR3 DNA sequence: TGCAGTGCTAGTGTGGGGGTCCCCAATCAGCCCCAGCATTTT.

This clonotype was observed at least ten times. The chain is built from TRBV7-2 and TRBJ1-1; D possibly corresponds to TRBD1 (5 bases). Germline loops: CDR1 SGHTA, CDR2 FQGNSA. The CDR3 extends over 13 amino acids. Trimming took off 5 bases at V and 10 bases at J, with 17 bases between the two ends. CDR3 DNA: TGTGCCAGCAGCGAGAACGGGGGACTCTCAGCTTTCTTT. It specifies CASSENGGLSAFF. Based on the CDR3 plus reference TRBV7-2 and TRBJ1-1, the full variable domain is GAGVSQSPSNKVTEKGKDVELRCDPISGHTALYWYRQSLGQGLEFLIYFQGNSAPDKSGLPSDRFSAERTGGSVSTLTIQRTQQEDSAVYLCASSENGGLSAFFGQGTRLTVV.

The V call is TRBV20-1, the J call TRBJ2-3; D ambiguous. Germline V lookup: CDR1 DFQATT, CDR2 SNEGSKA (reference sequence). V was shortened by 2 bases and J by 0 bases, with 15 bases between the two germline ends. This CDR3 is built from 16 residues. The CDR3 region has the DNA TGCAGTGCTAGACCCCGGGCGACCGCTAGCACAGATACGCAGTATTTT. The encoded protein is CSARPRATASTDTQYF.

This clonotype appeared a few times. The V call is TRBV20-1, the J call TRBJ1-1; possible D gene TRBD1, 5 bases. V gave up 0 bases and J gave up 7 bases, with 18 bases separating them. CDR3 length: 15 residues. Germline V gene lookup returns CDR1 DFQATT and CDR2 SNEGSKA (reference sequence). CDR3 coding DNA: TGCAGTGCTAGAGATCGGCCGGGGGAACTTTTTGAAGCTTTCTTT. Encoded protein: CSARDRPGELFEAFF.